The clone carrying this T cell receptor beta chain was picked up a small number of times. In the study's own analysis: Estimated nucleated cell counts came from reference gene primer amplification. Produced via immunoSEQ multiplex PCR; TCRdb's table is partial and in-frame only. Clone size and V and J calls were adopted from that table, with D and trimming inferred from the DNA. The sample yields almost 95,000 clones, 70% to 85% seen once. CDR3 size: 18 residues. Per germline, CDR1 MDHEN and CDR2 SYDVKM. The V gene end was trimmed by 5 bases and the J gene end by 4 bases; junction bases not matched to a gene: 11. The data stem from a study of blood T cell repertoires in COVID-19. On the study more broadly: Acute and convalescent COVID-19 samples came from the United States, Italy and Spain. The analysed material was cDNA or gDNA that came from T cells, B-cell-depleted T cells, or PBMCs.

The chain uses TRBV28 and TRBJ2-5; 15 nucleotides match TRBD2. The sequenced sample consisted of peripheral blood. The sequence was obtained from a woman in her sixties or seventies in a cohort sampled during active or convalescent COVID-19. The chain's CDR3 is CASSAWTSGGALPETQYF. The DNA for the CDR3 is TGTGCCAGCAGTGCCTGGACTAGCGGGGGGGCTCTCCCAGAGACCCAGTACTTC.